A selection of T cell receptor beta chains follows, all from one sample in a study of cytomegalovirus exposure and HLA in healthy donors. This table comes from immunoSEQ multiplex PCR, and its TCRdb copy is limited to in-frame clones, with some not included. The profile covers 55,000 to 65,000 clones, with roughly 80% appearing a single time and roughly 3% taken by the ten largest. Input material: PBMCs. The receptors were sampled from a woman aged 25 to 39 in good health and CMV-seronegative. The CDR3 runs from the conserved cysteine through the conserved F or W. D genes are given only for firm matches. A row's size may be missing; if present it is once, few, many or a size class.

CDR3aa: CASSQDQGGYGYTF; CDR3nt: TGTGCCAGCAGCCAAGATCAGGGAGGGTATGGCTACACCTTC; len: 14; j_gene: TRBJ1-2; v_gene: TRBV4-2; abundance: few; d_gene: .
CDR3aa: CSSSLNPPGGKETQYF; CDR3nt: TGTTCCAGCAGCTTAAACCCACCAGGGGGGAAAGAGACCCAGTACTTC; len: 16; j_gene: TRBJ2-5; v_gene: TRBV7-9; abundance: .; d_gene: .
CDR3aa: CASSQGLAGGPGQETQYF; CDR3nt: TGCGCCAGCAGCCAAGGCTTAGCGGGAGGGCCGGGTCAAGAGACCCAGTACTTC; len: 18; j_gene: TRBJ2-5; v_gene: TRBV4-1; abundance: .; d_gene: TRBD2
CDR3aa: CASSSIRDSNSPGELFF; CDR3nt: TGTGCCAGCAGCTCAATTAGGGACAGCAACTCCCCCGGGGAGCTGTTTTTT; len: 17; j_gene: TRBJ2-2; v_gene: TRBV7-9; abundance: .; d_gene: TRBD1
CDR3aa: CASSLSAGSNTGELFF; CDR3nt: TGTGCTAGCAGCTTATCGGCAGGGTCGAACACCGGGGAGCTGTTTTTT; len: 16; j_gene: TRBJ2-2; v_gene: TRBV7-7; abundance: .; d_gene: .
CDR3aa: CASSYNRDNGYTF; CDR3nt: TGTGCCAGCAGTTACAACAGGGATAATGGCTACACCTTC; len: 13; j_gene: TRBJ1-2; v_gene: TRBV6-5; abundance: .; d_gene: .
CDR3aa: CASSPRTLRGEQYF; CDR3nt: TGTGCCAGCAGCCCCCGAACCCTTAGAGGCGAGCAGTACTTC; len: 14; j_gene: TRBJ2-7; v_gene: TRBV9; abundance: once; d_gene: .
CDR3aa: CASSFLATNTGELFF; CDR3nt: TGCGCCAGCAGCTTCCTAGCAACGAACACCGGGGAGCTGTTTTTT; len: 15; j_gene: TRBJ2-2; v_gene: TRBV5-1; abundance: .; d_gene: .
CDR3aa: CASSPHPNTGELFF; CDR3nt: TGCGCCAGCAGCCCACACCCCAACACCGGGGAGCTGTTTTTT; len: 14; j_gene: TRBJ2-2; v_gene: TRBV5-1; abundance: .; d_gene: .
CDR3aa: CASSLDTGPQETQYF; CDR3nt: TGTGCCAGCAGCTTAGATACAGGTCCGCAAGAGACCCAGTACTTC; len: 15; j_gene: TRBJ2-5; v_gene: TRBV11-3; abundance: few; d_gene: .
CDR3aa: CATSRDLADPRTGQPQHF; CDR3nt: TGTGCCACCAGCAGAGATTTGGCTGACCCCCGGACAGGGCAGCCCCAGCATTTT; len: 18; j_gene: TRBJ1-5; v_gene: TRBV15; abundance: .; d_gene: TRBD1
CDR3aa: CASSPQPAENTEAFF; CDR3nt: TGTGCCAGCTCACCTCAACCGGCGGAGAACACTGAAGCTTTCTTT; len: 15; j_gene: TRBJ1-1; v_gene: TRBV18; abundance: .; d_gene: .
CDR3aa: CASSQDLRTNLNSPLHF; CDR3nt: TGCGCCAGCAGCCAAGATCTTCGGACAAATCTTAATTCACCCCTCCACTTT; len: 17; j_gene: TRBJ1-6; v_gene: TRBV4-3; abundance: .; d_gene: .
CDR3aa: CASSLSLGRETQPQHF; CDR3nt: TGTGCCAGCAGTTTATCCCTGGGGAGGGAGACTCAGCCCCAGCATTTT; len: 16; j_gene: TRBJ1-5; v_gene: TRBV28; abundance: .; d_gene: .
CDR3aa: CASSLRGPGRTNEKLFF; CDR3nt: TGCGCCAGCAGCTTGAGGGGTCCCGGGCGGACTAATGAAAAACTGTTTTTT; len: 17; j_gene: TRBJ1-4; v_gene: TRBV5-1; abundance: .; d_gene: .
CDR3aa: CASSIVAGEVEYF; CDR3nt: TGTGCCAGTAGTATAGTTGCGGGGGAAGTGGAGTATTTT; len: 13; j_gene: TRBJ2-3; v_gene: TRBV19; abundance: .; d_gene: TRBD2
CDR3aa: CASSPPSVNTEAFF; CDR3nt: TGTGCCAGCTCACCACCTTCGGTGAACACTGAAGCTTTCTTT; len: 14; j_gene: TRBJ1-1; v_gene: TRBV18; abundance: .; d_gene: .
CDR3aa: CSVAEGVGTDTQYF; CDR3nt: TGCAGCGTTGCGGAGGGTGTAGGCACAGATACGCAGTATTTT; len: 14; j_gene: TRBJ2-3; v_gene: TRBV29-1; abundance: .; d_gene: .
CDR3aa: CAINGEGGGYTF; CDR3nt: TGTGCCATCAATGGTGAGGGCGGAGGCTACACCTTC; len: 12; j_gene: TRBJ1-2; v_gene: TRBV10-3; abundance: .; d_gene: .
CDR3aa: CAWSLNTEAFF; CDR3nt: TGTGCCTGGAGCCTCAACACTGAAGCTTTCTTT; len: 11; j_gene: TRBJ1-1; v_gene: TRBV30; abundance: once; d_gene: .
CDR3aa: CASIRDTNYGYTF; CDR3nt: TGTGCCAGCATCAGAGACACTAACTATGGCTACACCTTC; len: 13; j_gene: TRBJ1-2; v_gene: TRBV2; abundance: once; d_gene: .
CDR3aa: CASSEGYRGHDIQYF; CDR3nt: TGTGCCAGCAGTGAAGGATACAGGGGGCATGACATTCAGTACTTC; len: 15; j_gene: TRBJ2-4; v_gene: TRBV25-1; abundance: .; d_gene: TRBD1
CDR3aa: CASSDSPSGSLDEQFF; CDR3nt: TGTGCCAGCAGTGACTCCCCTAGCGGGAGTCTCGATGAGCAGTTCTTC; len: 16; j_gene: TRBJ2-1; v_gene: TRBV6-4; abundance: .; d_gene: TRBD2
CDR3aa: CASSPAGGSPHQETQYF; CDR3nt: TGTGCCAGCAGTCCCGCCGGGGGATCTCCGCACCAAGAGACCCAGTACTTC; len: 17; j_gene: TRBJ2-5; v_gene: TRBV2; abundance: .; d_gene: .
CDR3aa: CASSQDPPTGIPGNTIYF; CDR3nt: TGCGCCAGCAGCCAAGATCCCCCCACAGGGATCCCTGGAAACACCATATATTTT; len: 18; j_gene: TRBJ1-3; v_gene: TRBV4-3; abundance: .; d_gene: .
CDR3aa: CASTNPRGTVNEQFF; CDR3nt: TGTGCCAGCACTAACCCACGGGGGACCGTCAATGAGCAGTTCTTC; len: 15; j_gene: TRBJ2-1; v_gene: TRBV11-2; abundance: .; d_gene: .
CDR3aa: CASSQPSRTSGRYNEQFF; CDR3nt: TGCGCCAGCAGCCAACCCTCCCGGACTAGCGGGCGGTACAATGAGCAGTTCTTC; len: 18; j_gene: TRBJ2-1; v_gene: TRBV4-1; abundance: .; d_gene: TRBD2
CDR3aa: CASSLSSRGLRLNYGYTF; CDR3nt: TGTGCCAGCAGTTTATCGTCCAGGGGGCTGAGACTAAACTATGGCTACACCTTC; len: 18; j_gene: TRBJ1-2; v_gene: TRBV27; abundance: .; d_gene: TRBD1
CDR3aa: CASSLTSGGTAKNIQYF; CDR3nt: TGCGCCAGCAGCCTAACTAGCGGGGGGACAGCCAAAAACATTCAGTACTTC; len: 17; j_gene: TRBJ2-4; v_gene: TRBV4-3; abundance: .; d_gene: TRBD2
CDR3aa: CAWSVLRSEAFF; CDR3nt: TGTGCCTGGAGTGTACTCCGCTCTGAAGCTTTCTTT; len: 12; j_gene: TRBJ1-1; v_gene: TRBV30; abundance: few; d_gene: .
CDR3aa: CAEGVSWETQYF; CDR3nt: TGTGCCGAAGGAGTCAGTTGGGAGACCCAGTACTTC; len: 12; j_gene: TRBJ2-5; v_gene: TRBV5-4; abundance: .; d_gene: .
CDR3aa: CASSYSGDGYTF; CDR3nt: TGTGCCAGCAGTTACTCAGGGGATGGCTACACCTTC; len: 12; j_gene: TRBJ1-2; v_gene: TRBV6-6; abundance: .; d_gene: .
CDR3aa: CASSSLIAGSYNEQFF; CDR3nt: TGTGCCAGCAGCTCCCTTATTGCGGGATCCTACAATGAGCAGTTCTTC; len: 16; j_gene: TRBJ2-1; v_gene: TRBV7-3; abundance: .; d_gene: .
CDR3aa: CAWSRGDRPNTEAFF; CDR3nt: TGTGCCTGGAGTAGGGGGGACAGGCCGAACACTGAAGCTTTCTTT; len: 15; j_gene: TRBJ1-1; v_gene: TRBV30; abundance: few; d_gene: TRBD1
CDR3aa: CASSYLHGDSPLHF; CDR3nt: TGTGCCAGCAGTTACTTGCACGGAGATTCACCCCTCCACTTT; len: 14; j_gene: TRBJ1-6; v_gene: TRBV6-5; abundance: .; d_gene: .
CDR3aa: CASSRRAGELFF; CDR3nt: TGTGCCAGCAGCCGCCGGGCCGGGGAGCTGTTTTTT; len: 12; j_gene: TRBJ2-2; v_gene: TRBV11-3; abundance: once; d_gene: .
CDR3aa: CASSYQPGANTGELFF; CDR3nt: TGTGCCAGCAGTTACCAGCCAGGGGCGAACACCGGGGAGCTGTTTTTT; len: 16; j_gene: TRBJ2-2; v_gene: TRBV6-5; abundance: .; d_gene: .
CDR3aa: CASSRDPANYGYTF; CDR3nt: TGTGCCAGCAGCCGGGATCCAGCTAACTATGGCTACACCTTC; len: 14; j_gene: TRBJ1-2; v_gene: TRBV7-9; abundance: .; d_gene: .
CDR3aa: CASSPSSATGEGYTF; CDR3nt: TGCGCCAGCAGCCCCTCTTCTGCCACAGGGGAAGGCTACACCTTC; len: 15; j_gene: TRBJ1-2; v_gene: TRBV5-1; abundance: .; d_gene: TRBD1
CDR3aa: CASSVTETNVLTF; CDR3nt: TGTGCCAGCAGTGTAACAGAAACCAACGTCCTGACTTTC; len: 13; j_gene: TRBJ2-6; v_gene: TRBV2; abundance: .; d_gene: .
CDR3aa: CASSPGQGLSPLHF; CDR3nt: TGTGCCAGCAGCCCGGGACAGGGGCTTTCACCCCTCCACTTT; len: 14; j_gene: TRBJ1-6; v_gene: TRBV6-5; abundance: .; d_gene: TRBD1
CDR3aa: CASNPGQGGLSNQPQHF; CDR3nt: TGTGCCAGTAACCCTGGACAGGGGGGTTTGAGCAATCAGCCCCAGCATTTT; len: 17; j_gene: TRBJ1-5; v_gene: TRBV19; abundance: .; d_gene: TRBD1
CDR3aa: CASSDRDSSIGNTIYF; CDR3nt: TGTGCCAGCAGTGACCGGGACAGCTCCATCGGAAACACCATATATTTT; len: 16; j_gene: TRBJ1-3; v_gene: TRBV25-1; abundance: .; d_gene: TRBD1
CDR3aa: CASKGQGREKLFF; CDR3nt: TGTGCCAGTAAAGGACAGGGAAGGGAAAAACTGTTTTTT; len: 13; j_gene: TRBJ1-4; v_gene: TRBV19; abundance: few; d_gene: TRBD1
CDR3aa: CASSRLGTDEKLFF; CDR3nt: TGTGCCAGCAGCAGATTAGGGACAGATGAAAAACTGTTTTTT; len: 14; j_gene: TRBJ1-4; v_gene: TRBV5-4; abundance: .; d_gene: TRBD1
CDR3aa: CASSKGSRDQPQHF; CDR3nt: TGTGCCAGCAGCAAAGGAAGCCGTGATCAGCCCCAGCATTTT; len: 14; j_gene: TRBJ1-5; v_gene: TRBV21-1; abundance: few; d_gene: .
CDR3aa: CASSRSGTGMYEQYF; CDR3nt: TGTGCCAGCAGCCGTTCCGGGACAGGGATGTACGAGCAGTACTTC; len: 15; j_gene: TRBJ2-7; v_gene: TRBV27; abundance: .; d_gene: TRBD1
CDR3aa: CSTKSGDTEAFF; CDR3nt: TGCAGCACCAAGTCCGGGGACACTGAAGCTTTCTTT; len: 12; j_gene: TRBJ1-1; v_gene: TRBV29-1; abundance: .; d_gene: .
CDR3aa: CASSLGQGLHYGYTF; CDR3nt: TGTGCCAGCAGCTTAGGTCAGGGGCTCCACTATGGCTACACCTTC; len: 15; j_gene: TRBJ1-2; v_gene: TRBV13; abundance: .; d_gene: .
CDR3aa: CASSLRGSYGYTF; CDR3nt: TGTGCCAGCAGTTTAAGGGGCAGCTATGGCTACACCTTC; len: 13; j_gene: TRBJ1-2; v_gene: TRBV28; abundance: .; d_gene: .
CDR3aa: CASSQDVGAGYGYTF; CDR3nt: TGTGCCAGCAGCCAAGATGTGGGGGCTGGATATGGCTACACCTTC; len: 15; j_gene: TRBJ1-2; v_gene: TRBV14; abundance: .; d_gene: .
CDR3aa: CASSQGQGAIYEQYF; CDR3nt: TGCGCCAGCAGCCAAGGACAGGGGGCGATCTACGAGCAGTACTTC; len: 15; j_gene: TRBJ2-7; v_gene: TRBV4-3; abundance: .; d_gene: TRBD1
CDR3aa: CAIRKDRDGVGYTF; CDR3nt: TGTGCCATCAGGAAGGACAGGGACGGGGTAGGCTACACCTTC; len: 14; j_gene: TRBJ1-2; v_gene: TRBV10-3; abundance: few; d_gene: TRBD1
CDR3aa: CATNLAGLGNEQFF; CDR3nt: TGTGCCACCAATCTAGCGGGATTGGGCAATGAGCAGTTCTTC; len: 14; j_gene: TRBJ2-1; v_gene: TRBV7-9; abundance: .; d_gene: TRBD2
CDR3aa: CASRKGQGFYNEQFF; CDR3nt: TGTGCCAGCAGGAAGGGACAGGGGTTCTACAATGAGCAGTTCTTC; len: 15; j_gene: TRBJ2-1; v_gene: TRBV5-6; abundance: .; d_gene: TRBD1
CDR3aa: CASSGTVSSTDTQYF; CDR3nt: TGTGCCAGCAGTGGAACGGTTTCTAGCACAGATACGCAGTATTTT; len: 15; j_gene: TRBJ2-3; v_gene: TRBV2; abundance: .; d_gene: .
CDR3aa: CAWSVMRASNYGYTF; CDR3nt: TGTGCCTGGAGTGTAATGCGGGCCTCTAACTATGGCTACACCTTC; len: 15; j_gene: TRBJ1-2; v_gene: TRBV30; abundance: few; d_gene: .
CDR3aa: CASSLQTGPYEQYF; CDR3nt: TGTGCCAGCTCACTGCAGACAGGGCCATACGAGCAGTACTTC; len: 14; j_gene: TRBJ2-7; v_gene: TRBV18; abundance: .; d_gene: TRBD1
CDR3aa: CASSDCPQPQHF; CDR3nt: TGTGCCAGCAGCGACTGTCCTCAGCCCCAGCATTTT; len: 12; j_gene: TRBJ1-5; v_gene: TRBV9; abundance: .; d_gene: .